These T cell receptor beta chains were read from a single sample in a study of T-cell memory formation after mild COVID-19. TCRdb reprocessed the 5' RACE reads with MiXCR, giving one entry per CDR3 protein. The sample gives roughly 450,000 distinct CDR3 sequences, about a sixth of which show up once; approximately 21% is in the top ten. Sequencing was performed on PBMCs or a T cell subset sorted from them (not recorded which). These receptor sequences come from a man aged 18 to 29 who had mild COVID-19 (a few samples of this study predate the infection). Cell type and time point are not known. Both conserved end residues are part of each CDR3. A D gene is named only where the DNA matches it firmly. Rows may omit the clone size; those that give it use once, few, many or a size class.

d_gene,abundance,v_gene,j_gene,CDR3aa,CDR3nt
NA,many,TRBV6-5,TRBJ2-7,CASSQPSYEQYF,TGTGCCAGCAGTCAACCTTCCTACGAGCAGTACTTC
NA,few,TRBV18,TRBJ1-1,CASSYQPGHTEAFF,TGTGCCAGCTCATATCAGCCGGGGCACACTGAAGCTTTCTTT
NA,NA,TRBV6-5,TRBJ2-4,CASSQGTAQYF,TGTGCCAGCAGTCAAGGGACGGCTCAGTACTTC
NA,NA,TRBV18,TRBJ1-1,CASSPSERTEAFF,TGTGCCAGCTCACCATCTGAGAGGACTGAAGCTTTCTTT
TRBD1,few,TRBV5-1,TRBJ2-1,CASSRGDRGFYNEQFF,TGCGCCAGCAGCCGCGGGGACAGGGGATTCTACAATGAGCAGTTCTTC
TRBD2,NA,TRBV30,TRBJ2-3,CDWTLLAGASTDTQYF,TGTGACTGGACCCTTTTGGCGGGAGCTAGCACAGATACGCAGTATTTT
NA,many,TRBV7-8,TRBJ2-2,CAWGRLLLGSNTGELFF,TGTGCCTGGGGACGGCTACTTCTGGGTTCGAACACCGGGGAGCTGTTTTTT
NA,once,TRBV27,TRBJ1-5,CASSFLSDSYSNQPQHF,TGTGCCAGCAGTTTTTTATCGGACAGCTATAGCAATCAGCCCCAGCATTTT
NA,NA,TRBV14,TRBJ1-1,CASSPLGHMNTEAFF,TGTGCCAGCAGTCCCCTTGGGCACATGAACACTGAAGCTTTCTTT
NA,NA,TRBV12-3/TRBV12-4,TRBJ2-1,CASASWGNNNEQFF,TGTGCCAGCGCCTCGTGGGGGAACAACAATGAGCAGTTCTTC
TRBD1,NA,TRBV18,TRBJ1-1,CASSQTGGRAFF,TGTGCCAGCTCACAAACAGGGGGGCGAGCTTTCTTT
NA,few,TRBV4-1,TRBJ1-1,CASSQRTANTEAFF,TGCGCCAGCAGCCAGAGGACAGCGAACACTGAAGCTTTCTTT
TRBD2,NA,TRBV2,TRBJ2-5,CASRRRDYNLQGTQYF,TGTGCCAGCAGACGCCGGGACTACAACCTGCAAGGGACCCAGTACTTC
NA,few,TRBV20-1,TRBJ2-3,CSARDGGRTQYF,TGCAGTGCTAGGGATGGGGGACGGACGCAGTATTTT
NA,many,TRBV18,TRBJ2-1,CASSSSDSEQFF,TGTGCCAGCTCATCGTCTGATAGTGAGCAGTTCTTC
TRBD2,once,TRBV7-2,TRBJ2-3,CASRSAGGLPQYF,TGTGCCAGCAGGTCAGCGGGGGGGCTGCCGCAGTATTTT
NA,NA,TRBV7-9,TRBJ2-3,CASSPPGVRTDTQYF,TGTGCCAGCAGCCCCCCGGGGGTCCGCACAGATACGCAGTATTTT
NA,NA,TRBV6-2/TRBV6-3,TRBJ2-3,CASLRASSDAQYF,TGTGCCAGCCTTCGGGCCTCATCAGATGCGCAGTATTTT
TRBD1,NA,TRBV11-3,TRBJ1-1,CASSRTGMNEAFF,TGTGCCAGCAGTCGGACAGGCATGAATGAAGCTTTCTTT
NA,few,TRBV20-1,TRBJ1-4,CSASRGEEKLFF,TGCAGTGCTAGCAGGGGTGAAGAAAAACTGTTTTTT
TRBD2,NA,TRBV25-1,TRBJ2-3,CASSEPPGRGGADTQYF,TGTGCCAGCAGTGAACCGCCGGGGCGGGGGGGCGCAGATACGCAGTATTTT
NA,few,TRBV7-2,TRBJ2-5,CASSLVRGQETQYF,TGTGCCAGCAGCTTAGTTCGGGGGCAAGAGACCCAGTACTTC
NA,NA,TRBV3-1,TRBJ2-1,CASSTGMGFYNEQFF,TGTGCCAGCAGCACAGGTATGGGATTCTACAATGAGCAGTTCTTC
NA,NA,TRBV6-2/TRBV6-3,TRBJ1-1,CASSYSYGTEAFF,TGTGCCAGCAGTTACTCTTACGGGACTGAAGCTTTCTTT
NA,few,TRBV20-1,TRBJ2-1,CSASAIIEQFF,TGCAGTGCCTCCGCAATTATAGAGCAGTTCTTC
TRBD1,NA,TRBV7-9,TRBJ1-5,CASSLGTGEVNGNQPQHF,TGTGCCAGCAGCTTGGGGACAGGGGAGGTGAATGGCAATCAGCCCCAGCATTTT
NA,few,TRBV7-9,TRBJ2-4,CASSLAGGPSVLAKNIQYF,TGTGCCAGCAGCTTAGCCGGGGGGCCAAGCGTGCTAGCCAAAAACATTCAGTACTTC
TRBD2,few,TRBV7-6,TRBJ2-5,CASSSTLLSGGTQYF,TGTGCCAGCAGCTCAACACTCCTTAGCGGGGGGACCCAGTACTTC
NA,few,TRBV9,TRBJ1-1,CASSNRDTEAFF,TGTGCCAGCAGCAACAGGGATACTGAAGCTTTCTTT
TRBD1,many,TRBV5-1,TRBJ2-7,CASSREPGQGLYEQYF,TGCGCCAGCAGCCGAGAGCCGGGACAGGGGCTGTACGAGCAGTACTTC
TRBD2,NA,TRBV6-1,TRBJ2-3,CASTTLLAGGTDTQYF,TGTGCCAGCACAACTTTACTAGCGGGGGGCACAGATACGCAGTATTTT
TRBD1,NA,TRBV7-2,TRBJ1-1,CASSAATGVGTEAFF,TGTGCCAGCAGCGCCGCCACAGGGGTCGGTACTGAAGCTTTCTTT
NA,once,TRBV7-6,TRBJ1-1,CASSFIWGGFGMNTEAFF,TGTGCCAGCAGCTTTATTTGGGGAGGTTTTGGGATGAACACTGAAGCTTTCTTT
TRBD1,few,TRBV19,TRBJ2-5,CARPYRGETQYF,TGTGCCAGACCGTACAGGGGAGAGACCCAGTACTTC
NA,many,TRBV7-2,TRBJ2-5,CASSLGGGGPWKTQYF,TGTGCCAGCAGCTTAGGAGGTGGGGGCCCGTGGAAGACCCAGTACTTC
TRBD1,few,TRBV7-9,TRBJ1-1,CASGDPGQGVGNTEAFF,TGTGCCAGCGGCGATCCGGGACAGGGGGTGGGGAACACTGAAGCTTTCTTT
NA,few,TRBV4-1,TRBJ1-5,CASSQTPQGGQPQHF,TGCGCCAGCAGCCAAACTCCTCAGGGAGGCCAGCCCCAGCATTTT
TRBD1,few,TRBV7-3,TRBJ2-6,CASSRDRSGANVLTF,TGTGCCAGCAGTCGGGACAGGTCTGGGGCCAACGTCCTGACTTTC
NA,few,TRBV2,TRBJ2-1,CASTSAPYNEQFF,TGTGCCAGCACTTCGGCCCCCTACAATGAGCAGTTCTTC
NA,NA,TRBV12-3/TRBV12-4,TRBJ2-5,CASSPFGVVETQYF,TGTGCCAGCAGCCCGTTCGGGGTGGTGGAGACCCAGTACTTC
NA,NA,TRBV2,TRBJ1-1,CASSEAIRTSEAFF,TGTGCCAGCAGTGAAGCAATTCGGACAAGTGAAGCTTTCTTT
NA,few,TRBV6-5,TRBJ1-5,CASSYSGYQPQHF,TGTGCCAGCAGTTACTCGGGATATCAGCCCCAGCATTTT
TRBD2,NA,TRBV15,TRBJ2-3,CATSSSRGATTDTQYF,TGTGCCACCAGCAGTTCGCGGGGGGCTACCACAGATACGCAGTATTTT
NA,NA,TRBV5-1,TRBJ1-4,CASRPLGQANEKLFF,TGCGCCAGCAGGCCCTTGGGGCAGGCTAATGAAAAACTGTTTTTT
NA,NA,TRBV12-3/TRBV12-4,TRBJ2-1,CASSQVGSSYNEQFF,TGTGCCAGCAGTCAGGTGGGGAGCTCCTACAATGAGCAGTTCTTC
NA,few,TRBV7-3,TRBJ2-5,CASSPLFGGKTQYF,TGTGCCAGCAGCCCGCTATTCGGAGGAAAGACCCAGTACTTC
NA,NA,TRBV24-1,TRBJ2-3,CATSGPVRAGRTDTQYF,TGTGCCACCAGTGGCCCCGTGAGGGCAGGGCGCACAGATACGCAGTATTTT
NA,NA,TRBV7-9,TRBJ1-2,CASSFSDGNYGYTF,TGTGCCAGCAGTTTCTCCGACGGAAACTATGGCTACACCTTC
NA,NA,TRBV20-1,TRBJ2-7,CSARGQRAYEQYF,TGCAGTGCTAGGGGACAGCGGGCCTACGAGCAGTACTTC
NA,NA,TRBV2,TRBJ2-4,CASSQHPRTLAPNIQYF,TGTGCCAGCAGCCAGCACCCCAGGACTCTTGCCCCCAACATTCAGTACTTC